The 8 T cell receptor beta chains below come from one sample, sequenced in a study of blood T cell repertoires in COVID-19. Using immunoSEQ multiplex PCR, the repertoire was profiled, and TCRdb retains in-frame clones only, with some absent. The repertoire holds 98,000 or so clones, about four fifths seen once, with approximately 4.1% in the top ten. The sample comprised peripheral blood. These receptors came from a woman in her seventies with acute or convalescent COVID-19.

The chain combines TRBV5-1 with TRBJ2-7; D call uncertain. The length of the CDR3 is 14 residues. The V gene's germline CDR1 is SGHRS and CDR2 YFSETQ. V lost 0 bases and J lost 3, with 10 bases in between. CDR3 bases: TGCGCCAGCAGCTTGGCCCCGGCTAGCTACGAGCAGTACTTC. Protein product: CASSLAPASYEQYF.

This chain joins TRBV7-3 and TRBJ2-2; D is unclear. Germline-derived CDR1 and CDR2 are SGHTA and FQGTGA. The CDR3 totals 15 residues. V gave up 3 bases and J gave up 0 bases, with 8 bases separating them. CDR3 sequence (DNA): TGTGCCAGCAGCTTCTCAGGTTCGAACACCGGGGAGCTGTTTTTT. It is translated as CASSFSGSNTGELFF.

This chain uses TRBV3-1 (or the pseudogene TRBV3-2) with TRBJ1-1; no firm D call. The CDR3 contains 16 residues. Germline CDR1 is LGHDT and CDR2 is YNNKEL (reference sequence). The V gene lost 5 bases and the J gene lost 4 bases, with 20 bases spanning the gap. Here the CDR3 reads CASSARSKGGITEAFF. The CDR3 DNA is TGTGCCAGCAGCGCCCGCTCGAAGGGAGGGATCACTGAAGCTTTCTTT.

The chain carries TRBV4-3 and TRBJ2-2, with D uncertain. This CDR3 spans 16 amino acids. Trimming stripped 0 bases from V and 2 bases from J, with 10 bases between. Germline V gives CDR1 LGHNA, CDR2 YSLEER. The CDR3 reads CASSQDLDTNTGELFF. Here the CDR3 DNA reads TGCGCCAGCAGCCAAGACCTAGATACCAACACCGGGGAGCTGTTTTTT.

The V gene is TRBV5-1, the J gene TRBJ2-5; possible D gene TRBD1, 6 bases. CDR3 length: 14 amino acids. Germline V gives CDR1 SGHRS, CDR2 YFSETQ. V lost 4 bases and J 7 bases, leaving 17 bases between the germline ends. CDR3 sequence (DNA): TGCGCCAGCAGCCAAGGACAGCGAGAGGGGACCCAGTACTTC. Translating gives CASSQGQREGTQYF.

The V call is TRBV28, the J call TRBJ2-5; 8 bases agree with TRBD2. The CDR3 covers 15 residues. Germline CDR1 MDHEN, CDR2 SYDVKM. Trimming cost V 6 bases and J 2 bases; bases outside gene matches: 8. CDR3 sequence reads: CASRTSDILQETQYF. The CDR3 nucleotides are TGTGCCAGCAGGACTAGCGATATACTTCAAGAGACCCAGTACTTC.

The table lists this clone with a few counts. J is TRBJ1-2 and V is TRBV5-1; no reliable D call. The CDR3 runs to 13 residues. Germline lookup yields CDR1 SGHRS and CDR2 YFSETQ. Trimming pared 0 bases from V and 4 bases from J, leaving 7 bases between. CDR3 in DNA: TGCGCCAGCAGCTTGGACACCGCCTATGGCTACACCTTC. It specifies CASSLDTAYGYTF.

The V gene is TRBV6-5, the J gene TRBJ2-7; a possible D gene is TRBD1 (6 bases). The germline gives CDR1 MNHEY, CDR2 SVGAGI. CDR3 length equals 13 residues. Trimming left V 8 bases short and J 2 bases short, with 13 bases between. This chain's CDR3 is CASATGDTYEQYF. The CDR3 nucleotides read TGTGCCAGCGCGACAGGAGACACCTACGAGCAGTACTTC.